Detailed here is one T cell receptor (beta chain). Its antigen is still unknown. This entry comes from a study of T cell repertoires in cytomegalovirus infection. MiXCR, applied by TCRdb to the reads, yields one record per CDR3 protein. The data show approximately 73,000 distinct CDR3 sequences, 35% to 50% seen once. This receptor was obtained from a human donor in good health (CMV status not recorded). Some clones in this sample may be carry-over from other donors' samples. The specimen comprised CD8+ T cells from cultured PBMCs, sampled from culture after CMV antigen stimulation.

This chain's CDR3 is CASSLTPTGTGTEAFF. The CDR3 region has the DNA TGTGCCAGCAGCTTAACCCCGACAGGGACCGGGACTGAAGCTTTCTTT. V is TRBV7-6 and J is TRBJ1-1, with 7 bases that match TRBD1. V shed 2 bases, J shed 5 bases, and the junction held 11 bases outside the gene matches. The CDR3 runs to 16 residues. Germline V gene data show CDR1 as SGHVS and CDR2 as FNYEAQ.